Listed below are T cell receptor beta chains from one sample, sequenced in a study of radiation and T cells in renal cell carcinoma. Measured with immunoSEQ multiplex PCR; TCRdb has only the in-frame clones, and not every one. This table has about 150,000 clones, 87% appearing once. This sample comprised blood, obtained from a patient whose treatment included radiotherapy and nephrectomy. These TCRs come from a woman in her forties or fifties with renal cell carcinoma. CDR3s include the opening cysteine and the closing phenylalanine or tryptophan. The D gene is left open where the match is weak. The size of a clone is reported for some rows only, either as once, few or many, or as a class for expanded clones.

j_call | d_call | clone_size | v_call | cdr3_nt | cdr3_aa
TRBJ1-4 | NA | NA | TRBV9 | TGTGCCAGCAGCGTAGCTACCCAGAATGAAAAACTGTTTTTT | CASSVATQNEKLFF
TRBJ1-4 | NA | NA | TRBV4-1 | TGCGCCAGCAGCCAAGGTCGGACTATAAGTAATGAAAAACTGTTTTTT | CASSQGRTISNEKLFF
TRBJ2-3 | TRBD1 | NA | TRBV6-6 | TGTGCCAGCAGGGAATCGGGACAGGGATCAATGGTGTATTTT | CASRESGQGSMVYF
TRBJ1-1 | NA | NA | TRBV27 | TGTGCCAGCAGTTTTCGGGGGAGGGGCACTGAAGCTTTCTTT | CASSFRGRGTEAFF
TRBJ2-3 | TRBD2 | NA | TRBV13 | TGTGCCAGCAGCCTGCGGGGGGTCCAGCTTACTAGCACAGATACGCAGTATTTT | CASSLRGVQLTSTDTQYF
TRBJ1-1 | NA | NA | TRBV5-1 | TGCGCCAGCAGCTTGTATACGGGGAACACTGAAGCTTTCTTT | CASSLYTGNTEAFF
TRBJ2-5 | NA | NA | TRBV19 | TGTGCCAGTAGTGCGGACAGCCAAGAGACCCAGTACTTC | CASSADSQETQYF
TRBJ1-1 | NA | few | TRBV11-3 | TGTGCCAGCAGCTTAGGTCCGACTGAAGCTTTCTTT | CASSLGPTEAFF
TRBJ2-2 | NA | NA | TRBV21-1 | TGTGCCAGCAGCAACAGGGCTGGGTGTACCGGGGAGCTGTTTTTT | CASSNRAGCTGELFF
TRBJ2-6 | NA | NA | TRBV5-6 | TGTGCCAGCAGCTTGCGCAGGCGGGATGCATCTGGGGCCAACGTCCTGACTTTC | CASSLRRRDASGANVLTF
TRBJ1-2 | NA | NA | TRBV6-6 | TGTGCCAGCAGTTACGGATCAGGGATCTATGGCTACACCTTC | CASSYGSGIYGYTF
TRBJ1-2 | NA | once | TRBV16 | TGTGCCAGCAGCCAATCGAGTGGAGGCCTTGCCCCTTATGGCTACACCTTC | CASSQSSGGLAPYGYTF
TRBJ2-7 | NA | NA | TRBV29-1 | TGCAGCGCTGCAAGCTTCGAGACCTACGAGCAGTACTTC | CSAASFETYEQYF
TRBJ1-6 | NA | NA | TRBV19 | TGTGCCAGTAGTGGAGAGTGGGCAGGGGTGTATAATTCACCCCTCCACTTT | CASSGEWAGVYNSPLHF
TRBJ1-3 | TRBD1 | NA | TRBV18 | TGTGCCAGCTCACCACTCCGACAGGGGAGCTCTGGAAACACCATATATTTT | CASSPLRQGSSGNTIYF
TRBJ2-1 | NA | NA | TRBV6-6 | TGTGCCAGCAGCACCCTCCGGGCAGGGAGCTACAATGAGCAGTTCTTC | CASSTLRAGSYNEQFF
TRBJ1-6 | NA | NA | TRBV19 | TGTGCCAGTAGTATAGGGACAGAGGATTCACCCCTCCACTTT | CASSIGTEDSPLHF
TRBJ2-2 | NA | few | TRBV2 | TGTGCCTACCGAGTCCTGAACACCGGGGAGCTGTTTTTT | CAYRVLNTGELFF
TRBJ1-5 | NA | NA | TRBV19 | TGTGCCAGTAGTCCGGGCCGTGGGGGTCGGCAGCCCCAGCATTTT | CASSPGRGGRQPQHF
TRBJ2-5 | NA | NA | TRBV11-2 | TGTGCCAGCAGCCCCGGGCCAGTGCTCCAAGAGACCCAGTACTTC | CASSPGPVLQETQYF
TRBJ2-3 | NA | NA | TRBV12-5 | TGTGCTAGTGGTTTGAGGGTAGGTAGCACAGATACGCAGTATTTT | CASGLRVGSTDTQYF
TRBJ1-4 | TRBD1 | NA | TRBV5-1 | TGCGCCAGCAGAGTAGGGACAGTCTTTAATGAAAAACTGTTTTTT | CASRVGTVFNEKLFF
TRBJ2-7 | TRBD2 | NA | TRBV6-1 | TGTGCCAGCAGTGAGGGACTAGCGGGGACCTACGAGCAGTACTTC | CASSEGLAGTYEQYF
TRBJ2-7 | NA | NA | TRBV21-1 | TGTGCCAGCAGCTCCATCAGGGGAAGCTCCTACGAGCAGTACTTC | CASSSIRGSSYEQYF
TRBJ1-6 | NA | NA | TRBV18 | TGTGCCAGCTCACCCCGGGGAGGGGGGAATTCACCCCTCCACTTT | CASSPRGGGNSPLHF
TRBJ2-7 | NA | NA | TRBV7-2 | TGTGCCAGCAGCTTAACTTCTTCCAGCTCCTACGAGCAGTACTTC | CASSLTSSSSYEQYF
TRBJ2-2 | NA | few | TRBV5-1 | TGCGCCAGCAGTTGGAGCACCGGGGAGCTGTTTTTT | CASSWSTGELFF
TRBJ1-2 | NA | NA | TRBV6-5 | TGTGCCAGCAGTTACTCCGGGGGCGAATTTGGCTACACCTTC | CASSYSGGEFGYTF
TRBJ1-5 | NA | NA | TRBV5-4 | TGTGCCAGCAGCAACCGGGACACTCATCAGCCCCAGCATTTT | CASSNRDTHQPQHF
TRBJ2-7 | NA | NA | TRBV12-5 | TGTGCTAGTGGTTTGGTCGCCAGAGACGAGCAGTACTTC | CASGLVARDEQYF
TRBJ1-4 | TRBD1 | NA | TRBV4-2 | TGTGCCAGCAGCCAAGATAGGCAGGGGGCGAGGAAACTGTTTTTT | CASSQDRQGARKLFF
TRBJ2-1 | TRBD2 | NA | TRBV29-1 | TGCAGCGTTCAACCGGGACTAGCGGTGAGCTCCTACAATGAGCAGTTCTTC | CSVQPGLAVSSYNEQFF
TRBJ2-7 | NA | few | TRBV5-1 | TGCGCCAGCAGCTTGGACCAGGGGCGATCCTACGAGCAGTACTTC | CASSLDQGRSYEQYF
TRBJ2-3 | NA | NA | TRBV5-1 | TGCGCCAGCAGCTTCCCCGAGGGGAGTTTAGATACGCAGTATTTT | CASSFPEGSLDTQYF
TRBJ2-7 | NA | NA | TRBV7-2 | TGTGCCAGCAGCCACGGACACTTCTACGAGCAGTACTTC | CASSHGHFYEQYF
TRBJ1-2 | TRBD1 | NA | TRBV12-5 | TGTGCTAGTGACCTGGGGGGGACAGGGTCCCATGGCTACACCTTC | CASDLGGTGSHGYTF
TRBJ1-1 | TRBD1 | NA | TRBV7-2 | TGTGCCAGCAGCTTAGGAGTTAGGGGGCTAGGGGTGAACACTGAAGCTTTCTTT | CASSLGVRGLGVNTEAFF
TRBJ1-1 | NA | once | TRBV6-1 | TGTGCCAGCAGAAGCCTGGGCGTGAGCACTGAAGCTTTCTTT | CASRSLGVSTEAFF
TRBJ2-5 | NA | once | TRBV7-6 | TGTGCCAGCAGCTTAAACCCTTTGCAAGAGACCCAGTACTTC | CASSLNPLQETQYF
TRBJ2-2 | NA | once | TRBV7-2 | TGTGCCAGCAGCTATGGGGGGACCGGGGAGCTGTTTTTT | CASSYGGTGELFF
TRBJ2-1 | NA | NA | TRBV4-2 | TGTGCCAGCAGCCAAGATCAAGGAGCGTTCCCAATAAATGAGCAGTTCTTC | CASSQDQGAFPINEQFF
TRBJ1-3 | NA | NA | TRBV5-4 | TGTGCCAGCAGCTTGTCCGGGAGCAGAGCGGACACCATATATTTT | CASSLSGSRADTIYF
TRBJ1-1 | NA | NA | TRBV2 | TGTGCCAGCAGTGCAGGACCGAGGAACACTGAAGCTTTCTTT | CASSAGPRNTEAFF